The present T cell receptor (beta chain) was sequenced within a study of cytomegalovirus exposure and HLA in healthy donors. Study-level results: Later analysis identified several of the most significant clusters that appeared linked to common viral pathogens. Judged likely to be a sequencing artifact was a cluster of highly shared sequence variants.

Comments on this clone: The antigen is unknown.

The CDR3 covers 14 residues. V was shortened by 2 bases and J by 5 bases, with 13 bases between the two germline ends. In germline, CDR1 is SGHKS, CDR2 YYEKEE (reference sequence). PCR used 60 Vbeta primers and 13 Jbeta primers. Method: immunoSEQ multiplex PCR; TCRdb's copy keeps in-frame clones and lacks some. This sample's table has 150,000 to 200,000 clones. This receptor was identified in a woman younger than 35 in good health and CMV-seropositive. Input material: PBMCs. The chain recombines TRBV5-5 with TRBJ1-2; weak D call: TRBD1 (5 bases). CDR3 loop: CASSLAQGRYGYTF. DNA for the CDR3: TGTGCCAGCAGCTTAGCCCAGGGAAGATATGGCTACACCTTC.